These 15 T cell receptor beta chains were sequenced from one sample in a study of OX40 agonist ivuxolimab in advanced cancers. Profiled with immunoSEQ multiplex PCR; TCRdb holds only in-frame clones, not every one. The sample holds about 68,000 clones, about 91% seen once. Sequencing was performed on CD4+ or CD8+ T cells sorted from blood, taken in a trial of the OX40 agonist ivuxolimab. These receptor sequences come from an adult with an advanced solid tumor such as melanoma, head and neck, liver or kidney cancer.

The chain is built from TRBV9 and TRBJ2-5; D is undetermined. CDR1 is SGDLS, CDR2 YYNGEE, per germline. Between the trimmed V and J ends, which lost 0 bases and 5 bases, there was a span of 5 bases. The CDR3 totals 12 residues. This CDR3 reads CASSVAGETQYF. The CDR3 DNA reads TGTGCCAGCAGCGTAGCTGGGGAGACCCAGTACTTC.

The V and J genes are TRBV2 and TRBJ2-2, with 7 bases matching TRBD1. Per the germline V gene, CDR1 is SNHLY and CDR2 is FYNNEI. This CDR3 is 13 amino acids long. The ends lost 7 bases at V and 6 bases at J; junction bases unmatched: 5. The CDR3 region has the DNA TGTGCCAGCACCCTGACAGGGCCCGGGGAGCTGTTTTTT. Protein product: CASTLTGPGELFF.

This clone was seen a few times. The V and J genes are TRBV19 and TRBJ2-3; D remains unclear. CDR3 length: 14 amino acids. Germline V gives CDR1 LNHDA, CDR2 SQIVND (reference sequence). Between the trimmed V and J ends, which lost 1 base and 4 bases, there was a span of 9 bases. The CDR3: CASSIGRSADTQYF. The CDR3 DNA reads as TGTGCCAGTAGTATAGGAAGATCGGCAGATACGCAGTATTTT. Drawing the rest from reference TRBV19 and TRBJ2-3, the complete variable domain is DGGITQSPKYLFRKEGQNVTLSCEQNLNHDAMYWYRQDPGQGLRLIYYSQIVNDFQKGDIAEGYSVSREKKESFPLTVTSAQKNPTAFYLCASSIGRSADTQYFGPGTRLTVL.

As for this clone: Additional DNA sequences in this sample encode the identical CDR3. The V call is TRBV5-1, the J call TRBJ2-1; D is unclear. The V gene lost 2 bases and the J gene lost 7 bases, with 13 bases spanning the gap. The CDR3 totals 14 residues. Germline values: CDR1 SGHRS, CDR2 YFSETQ. This chain's CDR3 is CASSFVGLGNEQFF. CDR3 DNA sequence: TGCGCCAGCAGCTTCGTGGGCCTCGGAAATGAGCAGTTCTTC. The variable domain in full, with the rest retrieved from reference TRBV5-1 and TRBJ2-1, is KAGVTQTPRYLIKTRGQQVTLSCSPISGHRSVSWYQQTPGQGLQFLFEYFSETQRNKGNFPGRFSGRQFSNSRSEMNVSTLELGDSALYLCASSFVGLGNEQFFGPGTRLTVL.

V gene TRBV27 combines with J gene TRBJ2-5; no reliable D call. The CDR3 runs 14 residues. CDR1 is MNHEY and CDR2 is SMNVEV in the germline V gene (reference sequence). Trimming took 3 bases from V and 4 from J, leaving 12 bases between them. CDR3 loop: CASSFLWSRETQYF. Written as DNA, the CDR3 is TGTGCCAGCAGTTTTCTTTGGTCGAGAGAGACCCAGTACTTC.

The J gene is TRBJ1-1, the V gene TRBV30; weak D call: TRBD1 (5 bases). The CDR3 covers 12 residues. Between the trimmed V and J ends, which lost 1 base and 11 bases, there was a span of 14 bases. CDR1 and CDR2 from the germline V gene are GTSNPN and SVGIG (reference sequence). CDR3 in DNA: TGTGCCTGGAGTGCCCTACGGGGGTTGGCTTTCTTT. This translates into CAWSALRGLAFF.

The chain carries TRBV2 and TRBJ2-7, with TRBD2 matching over 11 bases. Germline V gene lookup returns CDR1 SNHLY and CDR2 FYNNEI. CDR3 length equals 14 residues. Trimming took 9 bases from V and 7 from J; bases not matched to a gene: 11. CDR3 DNA: TGTGCCAGAGGGACTAGCGGAGGGGCCGGGGAGCAGTACTTC. It specifies CARGTSGGAGEQYF.

The chain has TRBV10-2 and TRBJ2-1, with TRBD2 matching 10 bases. The germline V gene encodes CDR1 WSHSY and CDR2 SAAADI. The CDR3 covers 17 residues. V shed 8 bases, J shed 0 bases, and the junction held 10 bases outside the gene matches. The CDR3 region has the DNA TGCGCCAGCTCCGGGACTAGCGCCACACACTCCTACAATGAGCAGTTCTTC. This translates into CASSGTSATHSYNEQFF.

This clone occurred once. This chain joins TRBV5-4 and TRBJ2-7; a weak D match, TRBD2 (6 bases). This CDR3 spans 13 amino acids. Per germline, CDR1 SGHNT and CDR2 YYREEE (reference sequence). Trimming shortened V by 3 bases and J by 6 bases, and 13 bases separated the two germline ends. This CDR3 is CASSSGSLVEQYF. The DNA of the CDR3 is TGTGCCAGCAGCTCCGGGAGTCTTGTCGAGCAGTACTTC. The variable domain in full, with the rest retrieved from reference TRBV5-4 and TRBJ2-7, is ETGVTQSPTHLIKTRGQQVTLRCSSQSGHNTVSWYQQALGQGPQFIFQYYREEENGRGNFPPRFSGLQFPNYSSELNVNALELDDSALYLCASSSGSLVEQYFGPGTRLTVT.

This clone was found once. The chain recombines TRBV2 with TRBJ1-5, with TRBD1 matching 7 bases. Germline CDR1 reads SNHLY; CDR2 reads FYNNEI. The junction had 6 bases not matched to a gene; V was cut back by 5 bases and J by 2 bases. The CDR3 contains 15 residues. The CDR3 loop is CASSKQGTGNQPQHF. In DNA, the CDR3 is TGTGCCAGCAGTAAACAGGGGACGGGCAATCAGCCCCAGCATTTT.

The V call is TRBV18, the J call TRBJ2-2, with D unresolved. This CDR3 is built from 13 residues. Trimming left V 2 bases short and J 7 bases short, with 8 bases between. Germline V gene data show CDR1 as KGHSH and CDR2 as LQKENI. CDR3 in amino acids: CASSPDPGGELFF. The DNA for the CDR3 is TGTGCCAGCTCACCAGACCCGGGCGGGGAGCTGTTTTTT.

The chain couples TRBV5-1 to TRBJ1-4, with D perhaps matching TRBD1 (5 bases). The V end lost 4 bases, the J end lost 3 bases, and 10 bases lay between the germline ends. The CDR3 has 14 residues. Looked up from germline, CDR1 is SGHRS and CDR2 is YFSETQ. CDR3 in DNA: TGCGCCAGCAGCCCGGGACGGTCTAATGAAAAACTGTTTTTT. This codes for CASSPGRSNEKLFF.

This chain uses TRBV7-2 with TRBJ2-1, with D unclear. There are 16 residues in the CDR3. Germline assignment: CDR1 SGHTA and CDR2 FQGNSA. V gave up 4 bases and J gave up 1 base, with 14 bases separating them. CDR3: CASSSFSSSSYNEQFF. The CDR3 DNA is TGTGCCAGCAGCTCTTTCTCCTCGAGTTCCTACAATGAGCAGTTCTTC. The full variable domain, in which reference TRBV7-2 and TRBJ2-1 provide the parts outside the CDR3, is GAGVSQSPSNKVTEKGKDVELRCDPISGHTALYWYRQSLGQGLEFLIYFQGNSAPDKSGLPSDRFSAERTGGSVSTLTIQRTQQEDSAVYLCASSSFSSSSYNEQFFGPGTRLTVL.

The chain joins TRBV10-2 to TRBJ2-1, with D possibly being TRBD1 (6 bases). Trimming removed 6 bases at V and 1 base at J, with 10 bases between. The CDR3 has 14 residues. CDR1 WSHSY and CDR2 SAAADI come from the germline V gene. In DNA, the CDR3 is TGCGCCAGCAGAACAGGGTTATCCTACAATGAGCAGTTCTTC. This sequence encodes CASRTGLSYNEQFF.

V is TRBV28 and J is TRBJ1-2; D is undetermined. This CDR3 has 11 residues. Trimming cost V 8 bases and J 6 bases, with 10 bases left between them. Germline V gene data show CDR1 as MDHEN and CDR2 as SYDVKM. CDR3 loop: CASYRPDGYTF. CDR3 coding DNA: TGTGCCAGCTATCGTCCCGATGGCTACACCTTC.